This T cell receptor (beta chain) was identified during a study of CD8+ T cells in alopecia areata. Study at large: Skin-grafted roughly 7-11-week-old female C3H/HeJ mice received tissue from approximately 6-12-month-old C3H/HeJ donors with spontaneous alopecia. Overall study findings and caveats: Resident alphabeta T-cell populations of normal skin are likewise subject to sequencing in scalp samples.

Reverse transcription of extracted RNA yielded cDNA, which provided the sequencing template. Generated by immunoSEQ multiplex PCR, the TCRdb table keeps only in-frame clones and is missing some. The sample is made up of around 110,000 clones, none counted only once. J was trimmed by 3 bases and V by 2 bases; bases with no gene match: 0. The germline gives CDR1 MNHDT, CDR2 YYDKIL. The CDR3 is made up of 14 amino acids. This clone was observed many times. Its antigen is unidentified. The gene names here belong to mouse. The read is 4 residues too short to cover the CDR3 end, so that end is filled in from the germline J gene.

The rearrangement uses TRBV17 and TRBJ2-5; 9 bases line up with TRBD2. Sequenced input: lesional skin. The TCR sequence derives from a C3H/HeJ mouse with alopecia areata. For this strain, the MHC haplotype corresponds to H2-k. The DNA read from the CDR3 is TGTGCTAGCAGTAGACTGGGGGGGCAAGAC. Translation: CASSRLGGQD. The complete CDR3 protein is CASSRLGGQDTQYF.